The 19 T cell receptor beta chains below come from one sample, sequenced in a study of cytomegalovirus exposure and HLA in healthy donors (dated by TCRdb to 2017 to 2019). Libraries were prepared through the immunoSEQ multiplex PCR assay. A mixture of 60 forward primers for TCR Vbeta segments and 13 reverse primers for TCR Jbeta segments was used in the multiplex PCR. TCRdb stores this immuneACCESS table with in-frame sequences only. Part of the clones is absent; in the studies checked, under half of the shortfall reflects unresolved V genes, and no reason is known for the rest. The sample table holds about 120,000 clones, of which approximately 84% were seen once. Of the sample, under 4.5% is held by the ten largest clones. The sequencing input was PBMCs. All receptors derive from a man aged 18-30 years in good health and CMV-seropositive.

This chain links TRBV9 with TRBJ2-7; 9 nucleotides agree with TRBD2. The J segment lost 6 bases and the V segment lost 7 bases, leaving 8 bases of the junction unmatched. CDR1 is SGDLS and CDR2 is YYNGEE in the germline V gene. The CDR3 is 13 amino acids. As DNA, the CDR3 is TGTGCCAGCCAAACAGCGGGAGGCAGCGAGCAGTACTTC. This codes for CASQTAGGSEQYF.

The chain combines TRBV6-5 with TRBJ2-7, with 8 bases matching TRBD2. Germline lookup yields CDR1 MNHEY and CDR2 SVGAGI. V shed 5 bases and J 0 bases; nucleotides not matched to a gene: 6. The length of the CDR3 is 15 residues. CDR3 sequence: CASSGVAGSSYEQYF. CDR3 nucleotides: TGTGCCAGCAGTGGGGTAGCGGGGTCCTCCTACGAGCAGTACTTC.

This sequence joins TRBV28 and TRBJ1-2, with a possible D match to TRBD1 (5 bases). The CDR3 is made up of 13 amino acids. The V gene's germline CDR1 is MDHEN and CDR2 SYDVKM. Trimming cost V 5 bases and J 8 bases, with 15 bases left between them. The CDR3 nucleotides read TGTGCCAGCAGTCTCGGGGGGGTCCGGGGCTACACCTTC. Translated, it gives CASSLGGVRGYTF.

The chain is built from TRBV30 and TRBJ2-1; no clear D gene. The CDR3 has 15 amino acids. Germline CDR1 is GTSNPN and CDR2 is SVGIG (reference sequence). Trimming pared 3 bases from V and 5 bases from J, leaving 17 bases between. The CDR3 coding sequence is TGTGCCTGGAGCGATCGGTACGTTAGCAACAATGAGCAGTTCTTC. Protein: CAWSDRYVSNNEQFF. The full variable domain, rest sourced from reference TRBV30 and TRBJ2-1, is SQTIHQWPATLVQPVGSPLSLECTVEGTSNPNLYWYRQAAGRGLQLLFYSVGIGQISSEVPQNLSASRPQDRQFILSSKKLLLSDSGFYLCAWSDRYVSNNEQFFGPGTRLTVL.

V is TRBV7-9 and J is TRBJ1-4; TRBD1 agrees at 9 bases. CDR3 length equals 15 residues. CDR1 is SEHNR and CDR2 is FQNEAQ in the germline V gene (reference sequence). The trim removed 4 bases at V and 7 bases at J, leaving 7 bases unmatched. The CDR3 is CASSSGQGLSEKLFF. The CDR3, as DNA: TGTGCCAGCAGCTCCGGACAGGGGCTAAGTGAAAAACTGTTTTTT. The whole variable domain, remainder taken from reference TRBV7-9 and TRBJ1-4, is DTGVSQNPRHKITKRGQNVTFRCDPISEHNRLYWYRQTLGQGPEFLTYFQNEAQLEKSRLLSDRFSAERPKGSFSTLEIQRTEQGDSAMYLCASSSGQGLSEKLFFGSGTQLSVL.

The rearrangement links TRBV5-1 to TRBJ1-4; D possibly corresponds to TRBD1 (5 bases). Deletions cut 0 bases from V and 8 bases from J, with 14 bases between. Germline-derived CDR1 and CDR2 are SGHRS and YFSETQ. This CDR3 comprises 15 residues. The CDR3 coding sequence is TGCGCCAGCAGCTTGGCCTCGGACACCTCGGAAAAACTGTTTTTT. It codes for CASSLASDTSEKLFF.

The table lists this clone with a count of one. V usage is TRBV7-9 and J usage is TRBJ1-4, with D tentatively TRBD1 (5 bases). V lost 5 bases to trimming and J lost 0 bases, with 13 bases between them. CDR1 is SEHNR, CDR2 FQNEAQ, per germline (reference sequence). CDR3 length equals 16 residues. CDR3 in DNA: TGTGCCAGCAGCGACAGAGCGACGGCAACTAATGAAAAACTGTTTTTT. Residues: CASSDRATATNEKLFF.

The chain is built from TRBV19 and TRBJ1-5, with 10 bases matching TRBD1. The CDR3 sequence is 14 residues long. With V trimmed by 8 bases and J by 3 bases, 4 bases remained unmatched. Germline loops: CDR1 LNHDA, CDR2 SQIVND (reference sequence). The CDR3: CASEGTGDNQPQHF. The CDR3 DNA sequence: TGTGCCAGTGAGGGGACAGGGGACAATCAGCCCCAGCATTTT.

This clone occurred a few times. The chain joins TRBV4-3 to TRBJ1-2; the match to TRBD1 covers 9 bases. V gave up 2 bases and J gave up 8 bases; unmatched junction bases: 12. This CDR3 is 16 amino acids long. CDR1 is LGHNA and CDR2 is YSLEER in the germline V gene. The CDR3 spells CASSQTHRDRVGGYTF. CDR3 DNA: TGCGCCAGCAGCCAAACGCACCGGGACAGGGTAGGAGGCTACACCTTC.

V usage is TRBV5-6 and J usage is TRBJ1-3, with a possible D match to TRBD1 (6 bases). Germline-derived CDR1 and CDR2 are SGHDT and YYEEEE. Trimming removed 5 bases at V and 0 bases at J, with 18 bases between. The CDR3 contains 17 residues. The CDR3 here is CASSHGQLRLSGNTIYF. The CDR3 region has the DNA TGTGCCAGCAGTCACGGACAGCTGAGGCTCTCTGGAAACACCATATATTTT.

This chain links TRBV5-6 with TRBJ1-5; weak D call: TRBD1 (5 bases). CDR3 length: 16 amino acids. The germline gives CDR1 SGHDT, CDR2 YYEEEE. V lost 1 base and J lost 0, with 11 bases in between. The CDR3 is CASSLTDNYSNQPQHF. CDR3 coding DNA: TGTGCCAGCAGCTTGACGGACAACTATAGCAATCAGCCCCAGCATTTT.

The V and J genes are TRBV23-1 and TRBJ1-2, with 9 bases identical to TRBD1. TRBV23-1 belongs to the ORF category, with a function that is uncertain. V lost 10 bases and J lost 4; bases outside the gene matches: 16. The CDR3 is 16 residues long. CDR3 nucleotide sequence: TGCGCCACCCTGGGACAGGGACCGCAAGTCTTCTATGGCTACACCTTC. It is translated as CATLGQGPQVFYGYTF.

This chain uses TRBV28 with TRBJ1-4, with D possibly matching TRBD1 (6 bases). Trimming shortened V by 4 bases and J by 8 bases, and 14 bases separated the two germline ends. Germline V gene lookup returns CDR1 MDHEN and CDR2 SYDVKM. The CDR3 contains 14 residues. As DNA, the CDR3 is TGTGCCAGCAGTTCCTCCCCAGGGGAGGAAAAACTGTTTTTT. Translation gives CASSSSPGEEKLFF.

There are a few counts of this clone. V gene TRBV7-9 combines with J gene TRBJ2-1; 11 bases agree with TRBD2. Germline assignment: CDR1 SEHNR and CDR2 FQNEAQ (reference sequence). Losses at the gene ends were 1 base for V and 3 bases for J; bases not matched to a gene: 2. The length of the CDR3 is 16 residues. The CDR3 sequence: CASSLGLAGFYNEQFF. The CDR3, as DNA: TGTGCCAGCAGCTTAGGACTAGCGGGGTTCTACAATGAGCAGTTCTTC.

The V and J genes are TRBV5-1 and TRBJ2-7; 10 positions match TRBD2. V trimming: 4 bases; J trimming: 3 bases; junction bases outside the gene matches: 4. CDR1 and CDR2 (germline): SGHRS, YFSETQ. The CDR3 extends over 14 amino acids. This CDR3 reads CASSLLAGYYEQYF. CDR3 DNA sequence: TGCGCCAGCAGCCTACTAGCGGGGTACTACGAGCAGTACTTC.

This clone was seen a few times. The chain uses TRBV25-1 and TRBJ2-1, with 8 nucleotides matching TRBD1. Germline values: CDR1 MGHDK, CDR2 SYGVNS. The CDR3 has 17 residues. V lost 2 bases and J lost 0; bases outside the gene matches: 6. The CDR3: CASSEGQGSSSYNEQFF. The CDR3 nucleotides are TGTGCCAGCAGTGAAGGACAGGGAAGTAGCTCCTACAATGAGCAGTTCTTC.

The J gene is TRBJ2-1, the V gene TRBV7-9; 10 bases agree with TRBD2. The CDR3 contains 16 residues. V trimming: 4 bases; J trimming: 2 bases; junction bases outside the gene matches: 5. CDR1 is SEHNR, CDR2 FQNEAQ, per germline (reference sequence). The CDR3 spells CASSYGLAATYNEQFF. As DNA, the CDR3 is TGTGCCAGCAGCTACGGACTAGCGGCCACCTACAATGAGCAGTTCTTC.

The J gene is TRBJ1-2, the V gene TRBV19; no clear D gene. This CDR3 spans 13 amino acids. Trimming left V 4 bases short and J 2 bases short, with 8 bases between. In germline, CDR1 is LNHDA, CDR2 SQIVND (reference sequence). CDR3 in DNA: TGTGCCAGTAGTAACGGACTGAACTATGGCTACACCTTC. Translating it yields CASSNGLNYGYTF.

The rearrangement uses TRBV5-4 and TRBJ1-3; 9 nucleotides line up with TRBD1. The J segment lost 8 bases and the V segment lost 4 bases, leaving 4 bases of the junction unmatched. CDR3 length: 13 amino acids. Germline CDR1 reads SGHNT; CDR2 reads YYREEE (reference sequence). The CDR3 sequence: CASSVQGADTIYF. The CDR3 DNA follows: TGTGCCAGCAGCGTACAGGGGGCAGACACCATATATTTT. The full variable domain, in which reference TRBV5-4 and TRBJ1-3 provide the parts outside the CDR3, is ETGVTQSPTHLIKTRGQQVTLRCSSQSGHNTVSWYQQALGQGPQFIFQYYREEENGRGNFPPRFSGLQFPNYSSELNVNALELDDSALYLCASSVQGADTIYFGEGSWLTVV.